This T cell receptor beta chain was captured in a study of regulatory T cells in long-lasting Graves disease (dated by TCRdb to about 2021). Regarding the complete study: Newly diagnosed Graves' disease patients had taken antithyroid drugs for less than 3 months. Persistent Graves' disease patients were compared with newly diagnosed Graves' disease patients by peripheral blood TCR sequencing and RNA sequencing. The study took place in China and was registered as a clinical trial. TCR sequencing covered some 13 persistent and roughly 20 newly diagnosed Graves' disease patients, some 33 samples in total.

Beyond this particular receptor, the publication reports: Persistent disease showed preferential use of TRBV28, TRBJ1-2 and TRBJ2-5, whereas newly diagnosed disease favored TRBV20-1 and TRBJ2-1. The authors noted that the small sample size was a limitation that may lower accuracy. Compared with newly diagnosed patients, patients with persistent Graves' disease had lower TCR Shannon entropy and fewer highly expanded clones, which suggests clonal expansion. Patients with persistent disease shared more public clonotypes (fewer than 3,000) than newly diagnosed patients did (roughly 970). Because the primary lesion, thyroid tissue, could not be accessed, the study looked at peripheral blood alone. Only the TCR beta chain was sequenced and analyzed.

Including the terminal cysteine and phenylalanine, the CDR3 comprises 18 residues. Only the CDR3 DNA stays, 54 bases, in frame from base 1. Ends trimmed: V by 6 bases, J by 5 bases; bases unmatched to a gene: 14. CDR1 and CDR2, looked up from the germline V gene, are MNHNS and SASEGT. This clonotype was counted many times. This clone's antigen is unknown. Nothing much larger sits one base from this clone, and base qualities are not available. According to the study, the label for this sample's time point signals: newly diagnosed GD, antithyroid drugs for less than 3 months. For both TCR sequencing and RNA sequencing, RNA was extracted from PBMCs in TRIzol. Graves' disease was diagnosed according to American Thyroid Association guidelines. Recruitment of patients was carried out at an endocrinology department in Xi'an, China. From each patient, around 9 milliliters of peripheral blood was collected into an EDTA anticoagulant tube. PBMCs were isolated by Ficoll Paque Plus density gradient separation without further T cell sorting. An Agilent 2100 Bioanalyzer and agarose gel were used to check RNA quality, while a NanoDrop 2000 measured RNA concentration.

Library generation was performed with multiplex PCR. The sequencer was an Illumina HiSeq 4000. To build TCR beta libraries, CDR3 regions were amplified by Arm-PCR using iRepertoire HTBI primers. Before sequencing, the PCR products went through gel purification. In the paper's pipeline: A total of roughly 65 TRBV and 14 TRBJ segments were identified across samples and were used for gene usage analysis of CDR3 amino acid clonotypes. COPE and FqMerger were used to merge filtered high-quality paired reads into contigs. BLAST was used to align contigs to IMGT TRBV, TRBD and TRBJ reference genes, and CDR3 was defined according to IMGT. Clonotypes above 0.1% frequency were classified as highly expanded clones. Shannon entropy was used to measure repertoire diversity, and the Gini coefficient was used to measure V-J evenness. Public clonotypes were defined as clonotypes shared by more than one individual. The public sequencing data were trimmed at Q25 with fastp and processed into clonotypes with MiXCR by TCRdb, which kept only in-frame beta chains. Merged by CDR3 protein, the rows form single entries marked with the most common genes and DNA. TCRdb, not the original authors, processed these V and J calls. This sample has 400,000 to 500,000 distinct CDR3 sequences in its table, and about 15% of those were observed once. Clones ranked in the top ten supply around 7.6% of the sample.

Another study also made use of these data, one on T cells in Graves' hyperthyroidism and ophthalmopathy. From that second study: Stable Graves' hyperthyroidism was defined as the absence of progression to ophthalmopathy over 18 months of follow-up. Hyperthyroidism patients were newly diagnosed, with disease duration under 2 months, and aged 18 to 65 years. Patients with uncontrolled infections, other autoimmune diseases, pregnancy or lactation were excluded. Diagnoses relied on clinical symptoms, serum thyroxine and TRAb, thyroid ultrasound and orbital computed tomography. A first-round RT-PCR of the TCR CDR3 used the HTBI primer set with the Qiagen OneStep RT-PCR kit. Most expanded thyroid clonotypes (frequency above 0.001) were also detected in blood, a finding suggesting that blood repertoires may reflect thyroid immune responses. A 13 V-J signature model separated ophthalmopathy from stable hyperthyroidism, with 87.88% sensitivity and 81% to 82% specificity in cross-validation and 80%/75% in testing. In validation, the model predicted progression to ophthalmopathy with roughly 70% sensitivity and approximately 78% specificity, a median of 6.5 months before onset. To identify distinguishing TCR V-J signatures, a discovery cohort of 100 or so patients was used, comprising 43 with Graves' ophthalmopathy and some 60 with stable Graves' hyperthyroidism. Prospective prediction of ophthalmopathy was tested in an independent validation cohort of under 20 hyperthyroidism patients and 17 patients who later progressed to ophthalmopathy. The 100 or so discovery patients were randomly divided into training and test sets at a 7:3 ratio. In addition, the study compared T-cell repertoires in thyroid tissue and in blood from several Graves' hyperthyroidism patients. Once sampling was done, hyperthyroidism patients were given methimazole at a starting dose of 30 mg daily, whereas ophthalmopathy patients were given high-dose intravenous methylprednisolone. Libraries were constructed in a second round of multiplex PCR, after which size selection and purification were performed. The libraries were sequenced on an Illumina HiSeq2000 using paired-end 100 bp reads. SOAPnuke was used to process the raw data, removing reads that contained adapters or uncalled bases, had a mean Phred below 15, or lacked an exact match to the constant primer or identifier. COPE v1.2.5 was used to merge the high-quality paired reads, and each unique nucleotide sequence was defined as a clonotype. MiTCR v1.1 was used to align the clonotypes against IMGT TRBV, TRBD and TRBJ reference segments. The analysis was restricted to V-J combinations with a frequency above 0.0001, which together covered 99% to 99.2% of the repertoires. The TCS score was defined as F50 (clonal expansion) divided by E x V (chaos), with BLOSUM62-based TCRdist calculated between CDR3 peptides within each V-J. Welch's t-statistics and random forest reduced roughly 500 V-J features to 10 to 15, which were used in a naive Bayes classifier (R e1071). No statistical method was used to fix the sample size in advance, and group allocation was not hidden from the investigators. The paper describes TCR Vbeta CDR3 sequencing of around 140 peripheral blood samples, made up of approximately 40 ophthalmopathy patients, roughly 72 hyperthyroidism patients and approximately 17 progressor patients.

This TCR came from a woman between 35 and 50 years old with Graves disease. Donor details come from another sample of the same person, matched by shared clones. Recombination linked TRBV6-1 to TRBJ2-7, and 15 junctional nucleotides match TRBD2. This specimen consisted of peripheral blood mononuclear cells (PBMCs), obtained at new diagnosis, from a patient treated with antithyroid drugs. The CDR3: CASSQPWGLAGGADEQYF. In nucleotide form, the sequence is TGTGCCAGCAGCCAACCATGGGGACTAGCGGGAGGAGCGGACGAGCAGTACTTC.